These 29 T cell receptor beta chains came from one sample sequenced in a study of spatial heterogeneity in lung cancer. TCRdb re-called the 5' RACE reads with MiXCR, one entry per CDR3 protein. This sample has about 19,000 distinct CDR3 sequences, with 9.5% to 10% found just once. Antigens for these TCRs are unknown. Time point: sample taken at primary tumor resection. General study points: Tumor mutation count correlated with how many alpha and beta TCRs expanded intratumorally.

Here the sequenced sample was lung tumor tissue, taken at surgery. The source of these receptors is a female donor with early-stage non-small cell lung cancer.

This clonotype has ten or more counts. The library was built for alpha chains, so this beta chain is an off-target read and its size means little. V usage is TRBV7-6 and J usage is TRBJ2-7, with unresolved D. The CDR3 is 13 amino acids. The germline gives CDR1 SGHVS, CDR2 FNYEAQ. Trimming shortened V by 1 base and J by 3 bases, and 7 bases separated the two germline ends. CDR3 amino acids: CASSLGPNYEQYF. CDR3 sequence (DNA): TGTGCCAGCAGCTTAGGTCCTAACTACGAGCAGTACTTC.

Comments on this clonotype: This beta chain is an unintended read in a library built for alpha chains; its size means little. V and J are TRBV12-3 or TRBV12-4 and TRBJ2-4, with D perhaps TRBD1 (5 bases). The CDR3 is 14 residues long. V gave up 8 bases and J gave up 1 base, with 12 bases separating them. The DNA of the CDR3 is TGTGCCAGCGGGGAACAGGAGGCCAAAAACATTCAGTACTTC. Residues: CASGEQEAKNIQYF.

For this clonotype: This beta chain came through as a stray read in a library set up for alpha chains, and its size says little. The chain has TRBV20-1 and TRBJ2-3, with TRBD2 matching over 7 bases. Germline V gene sequence: CDR1 DFQATT, CDR2 SNEGSKA (reference sequence). The trim removed 1 base at V and 7 bases at J, leaving 8 bases unmatched. The length of the CDR3 is 14 residues. The CDR3 DNA follows: TGCAGTGCTAGAGCCTCTCGGGGGGATAATACGCAGTATTTT. It codes for CSARASRGDNTQYF.

In regard to this clonotype: This beta chain represents an off-target read in a library built for alpha chains; its size is of limited meaning. The chain combines TRBV4-3 with TRBJ1-2; D call uncertain. CDR1 is LGHNA and CDR2 is YSLEER in the germline V gene. Trimming removed 1 base at V and 4 bases at J, with 10 bases between. This CDR3 comprises 14 residues. This chain's CDR3 is CASSQVVGSYGYTF. The CDR3 bases are TGCGCCAGCAGCCAAGTTGTAGGGAGCTATGGCTACACCTTC.

This clonotype counts as medium-sized. Because the library targeted alpha chains, this beta chain is an off-target read whose size means little. The rearrangement uses TRBV7-9 and TRBJ2-3; maybe TRBD1 (6 bases). From germline, CDR1 is SEHNR and CDR2 FQNEAQ (reference sequence). V lost 5 bases to trimming and J lost 4 bases, with 16 bases between them. The CDR3 loop spans 15 amino acids. CDR3 residues: CASSQATAGADTQYF. The CDR3 bases are TGTGCCAGCAGCCAAGCGACTGCAGGGGCAGATACGCAGTATTTT.

This clonotype was detected only a few times. Because this beta chain is a stray read in a library intended to capture alpha chains, its abundance should not be given much weight. The CDR3 bases are TGTGCCAGCAGAATAGGACTAGCGGGGAACCAAGAGACCCAGTACTTC. Its translation: CASRIGLAGNQETQYF. The chain uses TRBV6-5 and TRBJ2-5, with 12 bases lining up with TRBD2. J was trimmed by 0 bases and V by 6 bases; bases with no gene match: 5. The germline CDR1 and CDR2 sequences are MNHEY and SVGAGI. The CDR3 sequence is 16 residues long.

This clonotype was detected many times. The library was prepared for alpha chains; this beta chain is a stray read, so its frequency means little. The chain joins TRBV7-2 to TRBJ2-7; TRBD1 matches at 7 bases. The CDR3 has 13 amino acids. Germline lookup yields CDR1 SGHTA and CDR2 FQGNSA. J was trimmed by 2 bases and V by 4 bases; bases with no gene match: 2. The DNA of the CDR3 is TGTGCCAGCAGCTCGACAGGGCCCTACGAGCAGTACTTC. This encodes CASSSTGPYEQYF.

With regard to this clonotype: Little can be read into the size of this beta chain, an off-target read in a library designed for alpha chains. This chain uses TRBV7-6 with TRBJ2-5; D is perhaps TRBD2 (6 bases). CDR1 and CDR2 (germline): SGHVS, FNYEAQ. The germline V and J ends were trimmed by 7 bases and 1 base, with 22 bases remaining between them. This CDR3 spans 17 amino acids. The CDR3 loop reads CASIRGDSFTIQETQYF. CDR3 nucleotides: TGTGCCAGCATACGCGGGGATTCATTTACCATCCAAGAGACCCAGTACTTC.

This clonotype was counted at least ten times. This beta chain appears as a stray read in a library generated for alpha chains; its size is not informative. The chain links TRBV12-3 or TRBV12-4 to TRBJ2-1, with no clear D. Trimming removed 6 bases at V and 10 bases at J, with 19 bases between. This CDR3 contains 14 residues. The CDR3 DNA follows: TGTGCCAGCAGCCCTACCGTAACGACCTCGGAGCAGTTCTTC. Encoded protein: CASSPTVTTSEQFF.

This clonotype was detected only a few times. With the library built for alpha chains, this beta chain is off target and its frequency is not meaningful. This sequence joins TRBV7-9 and TRBJ1-6, with no clear D. The CDR3 contains 16 residues. The V end lost 1 base, the J end lost 7 bases, and 14 bases lay between the germline ends. The germline gives CDR1 SEHNR, CDR2 FQNEAQ (reference sequence). The CDR3 nucleotides read TGTGCCAGCAGCTTAGGGACGAGAACAGCCAATTCACCCCTCCACTTT. Translated: CASSLGTRTANSPLHF.

This clonotype was seen many times. Being off target in a library aimed at alpha chains, this beta chain has a size of little meaning. The chain has TRBV5-1 and TRBJ2-3, with D possibly matching TRBD2 (6 bases). The CDR3 totals 14 residues. CDR1 and CDR2 from the germline V gene are SGHRS and YFSETQ. Between the trimmed V and J ends, which lost 4 bases and 1 base, there was a span of 10 bases. The CDR3 coding sequence is TGCGCCAGCAGCGTCGGGACTCGCACAGATACGCAGTATTTT. The encoded protein is CASSVGTRTDTQYF.

This clonotype showed up just a few times. This beta chain is off target for a library built for alpha chains, so its abundance means little. This chain connects TRBV5-1 to TRBJ2-2, with D maybe TRBD2 (6 bases). There are 18 residues in the CDR3. V was trimmed by 0 bases and J by 5 bases, leaving 20 bases between them. Germline V gene lookup returns CDR1 SGHRS and CDR2 YFSETQ. The CDR3 reads CASSLVASTGEWTGELFF. Written as DNA, the CDR3 is TGCGCCAGCAGCTTGGTCGCTTCGACGGGAGAATGGACCGGGGAGCTGTTTTTT.

In the case of this clonotype: A much bigger clone sits one base away, suggesting this may be a read error. The missing conserved phenylalanine or tryptophan at the end of this CDR3 makes a read error likely. This beta chain turned up in a library designed for alpha chains; as an off-target read, its abundance says little. The chain combines TRBV12-3 or TRBV12-4 with TRBJ2-2; 10 bases agree with TRBD1. The CDR3 length is 15 residues. V lost 6 bases and J lost 5; bases outside the gene matches: 6. The CDR3 DNA reads TGTGCCAGCAGCCCGACAGGGGGCTTTACCGGGGAGCTGTTTCTT. This sequence encodes CASSPTGGFTGELFL.

With regard to this clonotype: Within a library made for alpha chains, this beta chain is off target, and its count is uninformative. V is TRBV5-4 and J is TRBJ2-4, with no clear D. The CDR3 has 14 amino acids. Germline V CDR1 and CDR2: SGHNT, YYREEE (reference sequence). The V gene lost 0 bases and the J gene lost 12 bases, with 16 bases spanning the gap. CDR3 coding DNA: TGTGCCAGCAGCTTGGTAGAGACATCGAGTCCTCAGTACTTC. It yields the protein CASSLVETSSPQYF.

This clonotype was seen at least ten times. Found in a library prepared for alpha chains, this beta chain is an off-target read, and its abundance has little meaning. The rearrangement uses TRBV4-2 and TRBJ2-2; TRBD1 is a possible D gene (6 bases). The V gene's germline CDR1 is LGHNA and CDR2 YNFKEQ. The ends were cut back, 1 base at V and 2 bases at J, with 8 bases in the middle. The CDR3 contains 15 residues. Here the CDR3 DNA reads TGTGCCAGCAGCCAAGGGACAGCCAACACCGGGGAGCTGTTTTTT. Translating it yields CASSQGTANTGELFF.

This clonotype has a count of ten or more. This beta chain represents an off-target read in a library built for alpha chains; its size is of limited meaning. The J gene is TRBJ1-2, the V gene TRBV7-9; 8 bases line up with TRBD1. Trimming took 3 bases from V and 2 from J; bases not matched to a gene: 5. The CDR3 totals 15 residues. In germline, CDR1 is SEHNR, CDR2 FQNEAQ (reference sequence). Here the CDR3 DNA reads TGTGCCAGCAGCTTTGACCAGGGGGCGAACTATGGCTACACCTTC. It yields the protein CASSFDQGANYGYTF. Variable domain in full (rest from reference TRBV7-9 and TRBJ1-2): DTGVSQNPRHKITKRGQNVTFRCDPISEHNRLYWYRQTLGQGPEFLTYFQNEAQLEKSRLLSDRFSAERPKGSFSTLEIQRTEQGDSAMYLCASSFDQGANYGYTFGSGTRLTVV.

This clonotype is labeled as medium-sized. As an off-target read in a library built for alpha chains, this beta chain has a frequency of little significance. The genes are TRBV13 and TRBJ2-3; D tentatively reads TRBD1 or TRBD2 (6 bases each). CDR1 and CDR2 (germline): PRHDT, FYEKMQ (reference sequence). V dropped 0 bases and J dropped 6 bases, with 13 bases sitting between them. The CDR3 loop spans 15 amino acids. For the CDR3, the DNA is TGTGCCAGCAGCTTAGGCGGGGGCTCTTCGGATACGCAGTATTTT. It encodes CASSLGGGSSDTQYF.

This clonotype was counted between two and nine times. A library made for alpha chains picked up this beta chain off target, so its size means little. This chain connects TRBV7-8 to TRBJ1-2; D is undetermined. V dropped 4 bases and J dropped 5 bases, with 5 bases sitting between them. CDR3 size: 11 residues. In germline, CDR1 is SGHVS, CDR2 FQNEAQ. CDR3 region: CASSSEYGYTF. The DNA for the CDR3 is TGTGCCAGCAGCTCCGAGTATGGCTACACCTTC.

This clonotype was counted many times. The library was built for alpha chains, so this beta chain is an off-target read and its size means little. The rearrangement links TRBV27 to TRBJ1-1; D remains unclear. Trimming took off 3 bases at V and 0 bases at J, with 11 bases between the two ends. The CDR3 covers 15 residues. Germline V gene data show CDR1 as MNHEY and CDR2 as SMNVEV (reference sequence). This CDR3 reads CASSFNEDLNTEAFF. The CDR3 bases are TGTGCCAGCAGTTTTAATGAGGACCTGAACACTGAAGCTTTCTTT.

This clonotype was recorded at least ten times. Found in a library prepared for alpha chains, this beta chain is an off-target read, and its abundance has little meaning. This chain connects TRBV28 to TRBJ1-5, with D uncertain. This CDR3 is built from 16 residues. The V gene's germline CDR1 is MDHEN and CDR2 SYDVKM. Trimming removed 6 bases from V and 0 bases from J, with 15 bases in between. For the CDR3, the DNA is TGTGCCAGCAGACCCCCTTGGGAGGGTAGCAATCAGCCCCAGCATTTT. Protein sequence: CASRPPWEGSNQPQHF.

This clonotype was detected ten times or more. The library was prepared for alpha chains; this beta chain is a stray read, so its frequency means little. This chain links TRBV7-2 with TRBJ2-3; 7 bases agree with TRBD1. V was clipped by 2 bases and J by 6 bases; unmatched bases: 8. The CDR3 is 15 amino acids. In germline, CDR1 is SGHTA, CDR2 FQGNSA. CDR3 coding DNA: TGTGCCAGCAGCTTAAGAGGGGGCGGGTATGATACGCAGTATTTT. This sequence encodes CASSLRGGGYDTQYF.

A few counts support this clonotype. The library was prepared for alpha chains; this beta chain is a stray read, so its frequency means little. The gene calls are TRBV5-1 and TRBJ2-2; D may be TRBD2 (6 bases). Germline V gives CDR1 SGHRS, CDR2 YFSETQ. The CDR3 is made up of 14 amino acids. V dropped 4 bases and J dropped 2 bases, with 9 bases sitting between them. This CDR3 is CASSNGGNTGELFF. In DNA form, the CDR3 reads TGCGCCAGCAGCAACGGGGGAAACACCGGGGAGCTGTTTTTT. The full variable domain, in which reference TRBV5-1 and TRBJ2-2 provide the parts outside the CDR3, is KAGVTQTPRYLIKTRGQQVTLSCSPISGHRSVSWYQQTPGQGLQFLFEYFSETQRNKGNFPGRFSGRQFSNSRSEMNVSTLELGDSALYLCASSNGGNTGELFFGEGSRLTVL.

This clonotype has just a few counts. This beta chain is off target for a library built for alpha chains, so its abundance means little. The chain couples TRBV5-4 to TRBJ2-1; D may be TRBD2 (6 bases). Trimming removed 1 base at V and 4 bases at J, with 9 bases between. CDR1 and CDR2 (germline): SGHNT, YYREEE (reference sequence). The CDR3 is made up of 14 amino acids. The DNA of the CDR3 is TGTGCCAGCAGCTTGCGGGGGACTTACAATGAGCAGTTCTTC. It yields the protein CASSLRGTYNEQFF.

There are a few counts of this clonotype. Within a library made for alpha chains, this beta chain is off target, and its count is uninformative. This chain joins TRBV5-1 and TRBJ2-3; D ambiguous. Deletions cut 0 bases from V and 0 bases from J, with 5 bases between. This CDR3 spans 14 amino acids. Germline assignment: CDR1 SGHRS and CDR2 YFSETQ. This CDR3 reads CASSLALSTDTQYF. The DNA of the CDR3 is TGCGCCAGCAGCTTGGCACTTAGCACAGATACGCAGTATTTT.

As for this clonotype: In a library made to pick up alpha chains, this beta chain is a stray read with a size that means little. Here the CDR3 reads CASSEARIEQFF. The CDR3 DNA follows: TGTGCCAGCAGTGAAGCGCGGATTGAGCAGTTCTTC. The chain couples TRBV2 to TRBJ2-1; D is unresolved. In germline, CDR1 is SNHLY, CDR2 FYNNEI. Trimming stripped 0 bases from V and 9 bases from J, with 6 bases between. The CDR3 loop spans 12 amino acids.

This clonotype occurred a few times. Little can be read into the size of this beta chain, an off-target read in a library designed for alpha chains. The chain combines TRBV20-1 with TRBJ1-6; a possible D gene is TRBD1 (6 bases). Trimming removed 0 bases from V and 11 bases from J, with 17 bases in between. There are 15 residues in the CDR3. Per the germline V gene, CDR1 is DFQATT and CDR2 is SNEGSKA (reference sequence). CDR3 sequence reads: CSAREDGGRGTPLHF. The CDR3 DNA sequence: TGCAGTGCTAGAGAGGATGGGGGGCGCGGGACACCCCTCCACTTT.

This clonotype has at least ten counts. This beta chain lies outside the target of a library built for alpha chains; its clone size means little. The J gene is TRBJ2-5, the V gene TRBV12-3 or TRBV12-4; unclear D gene. This CDR3 region has 15 residues. Trimming pared 3 bases from V and 1 base from J, leaving 12 bases between. The CDR3 DNA is TGTGCCAGCAGTTTTAGGGAAACTACCCAAGAGACCCAGTACTTC. Encoded protein: CASSFRETTQETQYF.

This clonotype was seen many times. This beta chain is an off-target read within a library intended for alpha chains, so its frequency means little. The chain links TRBV7-2 to TRBJ1-4; no clear D gene. V was shortened by 5 bases and J by 4 bases, with 14 bases between the two germline ends. The CDR3 covers 15 residues. Looked up from germline, CDR1 is SGHTA and CDR2 is FQGNSA. In DNA, the CDR3 is TGTGCCAGCAGCCACAGCTCGCGGAATAATGAAAAACTGTTTTTT. Residues: CASSHSSRNNEKLFF.

In its sample, this clonotype was seen a few times. Little can be read into the size of this beta chain, an off-target read in a library designed for alpha chains. The V gene is TRBV3-1, the J gene TRBJ2-3; D is ambiguous. The germline V and J ends were trimmed by 3 bases and 5 bases, with 12 bases remaining between them. CDR3 length: 14 amino acids. Per the germline V gene, CDR1 is LGHDT and CDR2 is YNNKEL (reference sequence). CDR3 in amino acids: CASSQGSGGDTQYF. The CDR3 coding sequence is TGTGCCAGCAGCCAGGGGTCGGGCGGAGATACGCAGTATTTT.